A single sample gave rise to the 29 T cell receptor beta chains below, sequenced in a study of T cell repertoires in cytomegalovirus infection. No antigen is known for these receptors. TCRdb reprocessed the reads via MiXCR and lists one record per CDR3 protein. The sample contains a few hundred thousand distinct CDR3 sequences, more than 30% of which appear only once. Sequencing was performed on cultured PBMCs, taken from culture after CMV antigen stimulation. Receptors were obtained from a human donor in good health (CMV status not recorded). Some clones in this sample may be carry-over from other donors' samples.

V gene TRBV14 combines with J gene TRBJ1-5; D ambiguous. The germline V gene has CDR1 SGHDN and CDR2 FVKESK. V lost 3 bases and J 0 bases, leaving 15 bases between the germline ends. The CDR3 loop spans 17 amino acids. The CDR3 region has the DNA TGTGCCAGCAGCCATTTATGGGTTTCCTGTAGCAATCAGCCCCAGCATTTT. It translates to CASSHLWVSCSNQPQHF. The entire variable domain, with the rest obtained from reference TRBV14 and TRBJ1-5, is as follows: EAGVTQFPSHSVIEKGQTVTLRCDPISGHDNLYWYRRVMGKEIKFLLHFVKESKQDESGMPNNRFLAERTGGTYSTLKVQPAELEDSGVYFCASSHLWVSCSNQPQHFGDGTRLSIL.

This clonotype was found many times. The chain uses TRBV11-2 and TRBJ1-5; D gene uncertain. In germline, CDR1 is SGHAT, CDR2 FQNNGV. The ends were cut back, 0 bases at V and 2 bases at J, with 8 bases in the middle. The CDR3 contains 15 residues. In DNA form, the CDR3 reads TGTGCCAGCAGCTTAGACCCTGGGGGCAATCAGCCCCAGCATTTT. Translated: CASSLDPGGNQPQHF.

J is TRBJ2-1 and V is TRBV7-9; 16 bases match TRBD2. Germline lookup yields CDR1 SEHNR and CDR2 FQNEAQ (reference sequence). The CDR3 contains 15 residues. Unmatched junction bases numbered 5, after V lost 3 bases and J lost 12 bases. The chain's CDR3 is CASSLGLAGGRGQFF. The CDR3 region has the DNA TGTGCCAGCAGCTTGGGACTAGCGGGAGGGAGAGGGCAGTTCTTC.

The CDR3 loop is CASSLEAPMNEQFF. The CDR3 nucleotides are TGTGCCAGCAGCTTAGAGGCTCCGATGAATGAGCAGTTCTTC. The chain joins TRBV7-4 to TRBJ2-1; D is unresolved. The V gene's germline CDR1 is SGHVT and CDR2 SQSDAQ. V lost 1 base to trimming and J lost 7 bases, with 11 bases between them. The CDR3 totals 14 residues. Looking up the rest from reference TRBV7-4 and TRBJ2-1 gives the full variable domain: GAGVSQSPRYKVAKRGRDVALRCDSISGHVTLYWYRQTLGQGSEVLTYSQSDAQRDKSGRPSGRFSAERPERSVSTLKIQRTEQGDSAVYLCASSLEAPMNEQFFGPGTRLTVL.

This clonotype came up many times. DNA of the CDR3: TGTGCCAGCAGTTACGGGGGGCCTGGTTATGGCTACACCTTC. Translated: CASSYGGPGYGYTF. This chain joins TRBV6-5 and TRBJ1-2, with a possible D match to TRBD1 (6 bases). CDR1 and CDR2 from the germline V gene are MNHEY and SVGAGI. Trimming pared 2 bases from V and 5 bases from J, leaving 12 bases between. The CDR3 runs to 14 residues.

This chain uses TRBV7-3 with TRBJ1-1, with 9 bases that match TRBD1. CDR3 length: 14 amino acids. V lost 5 bases, J lost 6 bases, and 7 bases stayed unmatched. The germline gives CDR1 SGHTA, CDR2 FQGTGA. The chain's CDR3 is CASSPQGAFAEAFF. DNA for the CDR3: TGTGCCAGCAGCCCACAGGGGGCTTTCGCTGAAGCTTTCTTT.

This clonotype was seen a few times. The genes are TRBV2 and TRBJ1-1; D not certain. V was clipped by 6 bases and J by 1 base, with 12 bases between them. Germline V gene lookup returns CDR1 SNHLY and CDR2 FYNNEI. The CDR3 spans 14 residues. The CDR3, as DNA: TGTGCCAGCAGGACGGAGGGTTCGAACACTGAAGCTTTCTTT. This codes for CASRTEGSNTEAFF.

This clonotype was recorded many times. The V gene is TRBV27, the J gene TRBJ2-1; 10 bases line up with TRBD2. The ends lost 6 bases at V and 5 bases at J; junction bases unmatched: 7. CDR1 is MNHEY, CDR2 SMNVEV, per germline (reference sequence). CDR3 size: 15 residues. The CDR3 sequence is CASSLRLAGNNEQFF. The CDR3 DNA is TGTGCCAGCAGCTTAAGACTAGCGGGTAACAATGAGCAGTTCTTC.

The chain carries TRBV12-3 or TRBV12-4 and TRBJ1-3; D remains unclear. The CDR3 is 14 amino acids. V shed 8 bases and J shed 0 bases, with 11 bases lying between them. As DNA, the CDR3 is TGTGCCAGCCATTTAATGAACTCTGGAAACACCATATATTTT. Its protein product is CASHLMNSGNTIYF.

This clonotype was seen a single time. The chain is built from TRBV7-2 and TRBJ2-1; D is possibly TRBD2 (5 bases). This CDR3 is built from 15 residues. Trimming took 5 bases from V and 4 from J, leaving 15 bases between them. Germline CDR1 reads SGHTA; CDR2 reads FQGNSA. In DNA, the CDR3 is TGTGCCAGCAGCCGCTTGGAGGACTCTTACAATGAGCAGTTCTTC. Translated: CASSRLEDSYNEQFF.

The V call is TRBV12-3 or TRBV12-4, the J call TRBJ1-5, with unresolved D. V was trimmed by 6 bases and J by 1 base, leaving 13 bases between them. The length of the CDR3 is 15 residues. The CDR3, as DNA: TGTGCCAGCAGCCAAATGGCGGGGAGCAATCAGCCCCAGCATTTT. It specifies CASSQMAGSNQPQHF.

This chain uses TRBV27 with TRBJ2-5; D is undetermined. V was pared by 5 bases and J by 4 bases, with 14 bases between. The CDR3 totals 14 residues. Looked up from germline, CDR1 is MNHEY and CDR2 is SMNVEV (reference sequence). This CDR3 is CASSLTQMGETQYF. The CDR3 nucleotides read TGTGCCAGCAGTCTGACACAGATGGGAGAGACCCAGTACTTC.

The chain has TRBV19 and TRBJ2-1, with D perhaps being TRBD1 or TRBD2 (5 bases each). This CDR3 has 18 residues. CDR1 is LNHDA and CDR2 is SQIVND in the germline V gene (reference sequence). V dropped 2 bases and J dropped 8 bases, with 25 bases sitting between them. CDR3 sequence (DNA): TGTGCCAGTAGTATACAGGGCAGCGGAGGCTACATAATCCATGAGCAGTTCTTC. It translates to CASSIQGSGGYIIHEQFF.

This clonotype turned up a few times. The chain joins TRBV12-3 or TRBV12-4 to TRBJ1-6; D call uncertain. V gave up 5 bases and J gave up 7 bases, with 12 bases separating them. This CDR3 contains 14 residues. CDR3 in amino acids: CASSGPTENSPLHF. The DNA of the CDR3 is TGTGCCAGCAGTGGTCCGACGGAGAATTCACCCCTCCACTTT.

This clonotype was recorded a few times. The rearrangement uses TRBV7-2 and TRBJ2-1; 9 nucleotides agree with TRBD2. CDR1 and CDR2 (germline): SGHTA, FQGNSA. The CDR3 covers 15 residues. V dropped 2 bases and J dropped 8; count of bases not matched to a gene: 7. CDR3 DNA sequence: TGTGCCAGCAGCTTAATACTAGCGGGTAGGGATGAGCAGTTCTTC. This sequence encodes CASSLILAGRDEQFF.

This sequence joins TRBV19 and TRBJ2-1; D is undetermined. The CDR3 consists of 15 residues. The germline V gene has CDR1 LNHDA and CDR2 SQIVND (reference sequence). The ends were cut back, 6 bases at V and 9 bases at J, with 21 bases in the middle. The CDR3 region is CASRALRAPFSEQFF. As DNA, the CDR3 is TGTGCCAGTAGGGCCCTCCGAGCTCCTTTCAGTGAGCAGTTCTTC.

This clonotype was seen only a few times. The chain couples TRBV11-3 to TRBJ2-1; 8 bases are a match to TRBD2. Germline V gene sequence: CDR1 SGHNT, CDR2 YENEEA. The CDR3 has 15 amino acids. V trimming: 4 bases; J trimming: 5 bases; junction bases outside the gene matches: 7. Written as DNA, the CDR3 is TGTGCCAGCAGCTCAGATAGCGGGGCTCACAATGAGCAGTTCTTC. Its translation: CASSSDSGAHNEQFF.

This clonotype was found a few times. This sequence joins TRBV19 and TRBJ2-3, with TRBD2 matching over 11 bases. The V gene's germline CDR1 is LNHDA and CDR2 SQIVND (reference sequence). The CDR3 loop spans 15 amino acids. Germline trimming cut 6 bases from V and 0 bases from J; bases unmatched to any gene: 2. The CDR3 DNA follows: TGTGCCAGTAGGGGACTAGCGGTAAGCACAGATACGCAGTATTTT. Translating gives CASRGLAVSTDTQYF.

This clonotype has only a few counts. V usage is TRBV28 and J usage is TRBJ2-3; D perhaps matches TRBD2 (5 bases). Germline V gives CDR1 MDHEN, CDR2 SYDVKM. The V end lost 3 bases, the J end lost 1 base, and 17 bases lay between the germline ends. CDR3 length equals 17 residues. The CDR3 DNA reads as TGTGCCAGCAGTTTCCCCCCCGGGGATGGAGGCACAGATACGCAGTATTTT. Its translation is CASSFPPGDGGTDTQYF. Full variable domain (missing parts from reference TRBV28 and TRBJ2-3): DVKVTQSSRYLVKRTGEKVFLECVQDMDHENMFWYRQDPGLGLRLIYFSYDVKMKEKGDIPEGYSVSREKKERFSLILESASTNQTSMYLCASSFPPGDGGTDTQYFGPGTRLTVL.

J is TRBJ1-1 and V is TRBV14; no reliable D call. Germline V CDR1 and CDR2: SGHDN, FVKESK. V dropped 4 bases and J dropped 2 bases, with 17 bases sitting between them. This CDR3 has 16 amino acids. The CDR3 region has the DNA TGTGCCAGCAGCCGCGTAGTCCCCCCGGGAAACACTGAAGCTTTCTTT. As protein: CASSRVVPPGNTEAFF.

This clonotype was recorded only once. The chain recombines TRBV27 with TRBJ2-1; D perhaps matches TRBD1 (6 bases). V was shortened by 5 bases and J by 14 bases, with 16 bases between the two germline ends. Germline V gene data show CDR1 as MNHEY and CDR2 as SMNVEV (reference sequence). This CDR3 comprises 12 residues. CDR3 DNA sequence: TGTGCCAGCAGTCATACAGGGTTTTGGGAGTTCTTC. Amino acids: CASSHTGFWEFF.

V is TRBV7-6 and J is TRBJ2-5; TRBD2 agrees at 10 bases. Germline V lookup: CDR1 SGHVS, CDR2 FNYEAQ. V lost 6 bases, J lost 2 bases, and 9 bases stayed unmatched. The CDR3 contains 16 residues. The CDR3 reads CASSIAWTSGQETQYF. In nucleotides, the CDR3 is TGTGCCAGCAGTATAGCCTGGACTAGCGGACAAGAGACCCAGTACTTC. Supplemented by reference TRBV7-6 and TRBJ2-5, the full variable domain reads GAGVSQSPRYKVTKRGQDVALRCDPISGHVSLYWYRQALGQGPEFLTYFNYEAQQDKSGLPNDRFSAERPEGSISTLTIQRTEQRDSAMYRCASSIAWTSGQETQYFGPGTRLLVL.

The rearrangement joins TRBV4-3 to TRBJ2-1, with 9 bases identical to TRBD2. The CDR3 runs 18 residues. Trimming cost V 3 bases and J 8 bases; bases outside gene matches: 17. Germline assignment: CDR1 LGHNA and CDR2 YSLEER. In nucleotides, the CDR3 is TGCGCCAGCAGCCACAAGATGGGGGCCCTAGCGGGAATCCATGAGCAGTTCTTC. Protein sequence: CASSHKMGALAGIHEQFF.

This clonotype was counted only a few times. The chain has TRBV20-1 and TRBJ2-3; D is ambiguous. This CDR3 region has 13 residues. Germline loops: CDR1 DFQATT, CDR2 SNEGSKA (reference sequence). Between the trimmed V and J ends, which lost 3 bases and 2 bases, there was a span of 9 bases. The CDR3 DNA sequence: TGCAGTGCTAGCCGGCCGACCACAGATACGCAGTATTTT. The encoded protein is CSASRPTTDTQYF.

The chain uses TRBV19 and TRBJ2-1; 11 bases match TRBD2. Losses at the gene ends were 7 bases for V and 2 bases for J; bases not matched to a gene: 4. The CDR3 is made up of 15 amino acids. Germline lookup yields CDR1 LNHDA and CDR2 SQIVND (reference sequence). CDR3 coding DNA: TGTGCCAGTACCACTAGCGGGAGCACCTACAATGAGCAGTTCTTC. Amino acid sequence: CASTTSGSTYNEQFF.

The rearrangement uses TRBV6-2 or TRBV6-3 and TRBJ2-6, with 9 bases lining up with TRBD1. Germline-derived CDR1 and CDR2 are MNHEY and SVGEGT. V gave up 8 bases and J gave up 0 bases; unmatched junction bases: 8. This CDR3 is built from 17 residues. CDR3 nucleotide sequence: TGTGCCAGCGGACCCGGGACAGGGCGCTCTGGGGCCAACGTCCTGACTTTC. Protein: CASGPGTGRSGANVLTF.

The table lists this clonotype with many counts. The chain has TRBV7-2 and TRBJ2-7, with 7 bases lining up with TRBD1. Germline values: CDR1 SGHTA, CDR2 FQGNSA. CDR3 length: 13 residues. With 4 bases clipped from V and 6 bases from J, the junction kept 6 bases outside the gene matches. This CDR3 is CASSSDRNREQYF. The DNA for the CDR3 is TGTGCCAGCAGCTCGGACAGGAATCGCGAGCAGTACTTC.

The J gene is TRBJ1-2, the V gene TRBV7-2; 11 positions agree with TRBD1. The germline V gene encodes CDR1 SGHTA and CDR2 FQGNSA. This CDR3 is 14 amino acids long. V lost 5 bases, J lost 6 bases, and 5 bases stayed unmatched. CDR3 in amino acids: CASSPGQGVHGYTF. The CDR3 DNA follows: TGTGCCAGCAGCCCGGGACAGGGGGTTCATGGCTACACCTTC.

The chain has TRBV28 and TRBJ1-1; D is unclear. This CDR3 is built from 12 residues. Per the germline V gene, CDR1 is MDHEN and CDR2 is SYDVKM. V lost 1 base and J 7 bases, leaving 7 bases between the germline ends. The CDR3 DNA reads TGTGCCAGCAGTTTATATGACCGTGAAGCTTTCTTT. Encoded protein: CASSLYDREAFF.